Given below is one T cell receptor (beta chain) in context. Its antigen is not known. Sequencing was performed with immunoSEQ multiplex PCR; in TCRdb, only in-frame clones are kept and a portion is missing. The repertoire holds fewer than 150,000 clones, with under 90% as singletons. The CDR3 has 12 residues. The germline V gene encodes CDR1 SNHLY and CDR2 FYNNEI. Trimming pared 4 bases from V and 10 bases from J, leaving 13 bases between. The data originate from a study of a mutant IDH1 vaccine in newly diagnosed glioma. On the study more broadly: Before enrollment, the patients had been treated with radiotherapy alone, temozolomide alone, or both together. Most of them had received both.

The time point is: week 11, during vaccination. Doses of 300 ug of mutant IDH1 20-mer peptide were given with topical imiquimod. The chain recombines TRBV2 with TRBJ1-1; a possible D gene is TRBD1 (6 bases). The material sequenced was PBMCs, taken from a glioma patient whose treatment included an IDH1 peptide vaccine. This clonotype was sampled from a woman between 45 and 65 years old with glioma. CDR3 amino acids: CASSAGGARAFF. The CDR3 nucleotides read TGTGCCAGCAGTGCTGGGGGGGCAAGAGCTTTCTTT.